The rows below give T cell receptor beta chains drawn from one sample of a study of T cells in localized non-small cell lung cancer. The data were produced by immunoSEQ multiplex PCR, yet TCRdb's version contains in-frame clones alone and is incomplete. Here the sample spans about 33,000 clones, roughly nine tenths being singletons. The material was peripheral blood, obtained before any cancer treatment. The receptors were gathered from a man aged 40 to 75 with stage I lung adenocarcinoma. CDR3s include the opening cysteine and the closing phenylalanine or tryptophan. Fields, in order: CDR3 length, J gene, D gene, clone size, V gene, CDR3 protein, CDR3 DNA. The D gene is left open where the match is weak. Clone size is not always given. Where it is, it says once, few, many or a class for expanded clones.

len: 11; j_gene: TRBJ1-2; d_gene: NA; abundance: NA; v_gene: TRBV20-1; CDR3aa: CSVDRVYGYTF; CDR3nt: TGCAGTGTTGATCGGGTGTATGGCTACACCTTC
len: 15; j_gene: TRBJ1-2; d_gene: NA; abundance: NA; v_gene: TRBV6-6; CDR3aa: CASSLDGGEIYGYTF; CDR3nt: TGTGCCAGCAGCCTCGATGGGGGCGAGATCTATGGCTACACCTTC
len: 13; j_gene: TRBJ2-5; d_gene: TRBD1; abundance: NA; v_gene: TRBV19; CDR3aa: CASSGQGRVTQYF; CDR3nt: TGTGCCAGTAGTGGACAGGGGAGAGTGACCCAGTACTTC
len: 11; j_gene: TRBJ1-5; d_gene: NA; abundance: NA; v_gene: TRBV6-1; CDR3aa: CASSEVGAQHF; CDR3nt: TGTGCCAGCAGTGAAGTGGGGGCCCAGCATTTT
len: 13; j_gene: TRBJ1-2; d_gene: TRBD1; abundance: NA; v_gene: TRBV29-1; CDR3aa: CSVPDQGAGGYTF; CDR3nt: TGCAGCGTTCCGGACCAGGGGGCTGGTGGCTACACCTTC
len: 15; j_gene: TRBJ1-5; d_gene: NA; abundance: NA; v_gene: TRBV6-6; CDR3aa: CASSYGQSSNQPQHF; CDR3nt: TGTGCCAGCAGTTACGGACAGAGTAGCAATCAGCCCCAGCATTTT
len: 14; j_gene: TRBJ1-1; d_gene: NA; abundance: NA; v_gene: TRBV2; CDR3aa: CASSERRLNSEAFF; CDR3nt: TGTGCCAGCAGTGAGAGGCGGCTCAACTCTGAAGCTTTCTTT
len: 15; j_gene: TRBJ2-2; d_gene: TRBD2; abundance: NA; v_gene: TRBV7-8; CDR3aa: CASSPRSSGAGELFF; CDR3nt: TGTGCCAGCAGCCCCCGGAGTAGCGGGGCCGGGGAGCTGTTTTTT
len: 13; j_gene: TRBJ1-2; d_gene: NA; abundance: NA; v_gene: TRBV7-6; CDR3aa: CASSPTGAIGYTF; CDR3nt: TGTGCCAGCAGCCCAACAGGAGCGATTGGCTACACCTTC
len: 13; j_gene: TRBJ2-1; d_gene: NA; abundance: once; v_gene: TRBV4-1; CDR3aa: CASSQGQYNEQFF; CDR3nt: TGCGCCAGCAGCCAAGGACAGTACAATGAGCAGTTCTTC
len: 13; j_gene: TRBJ1-5; d_gene: NA; abundance: NA; v_gene: TRBV6-1; CDR3aa: CASSEVGNQPQHF; CDR3nt: TGTGCCAGCAGTGAAGTCGGCAATCAGCCCCAGCATTTT
len: 15; j_gene: TRBJ1-5; d_gene: NA; abundance: NA; v_gene: TRBV19; CDR3aa: CASSIWQASNQPQHF; CDR3nt: TGTGCCAGTAGTATATGGCAGGCAAGCAATCAGCCCCAGCATTTT
len: 13; j_gene: TRBJ1-3; d_gene: NA; abundance: NA; v_gene: TRBV30; CDR3aa: CAWSATSGNTIYF; CDR3nt: TGTGCCTGGAGCGCAACCTCTGGAAACACCATATATTTT
len: 13; j_gene: TRBJ1-2; d_gene: NA; abundance: NA; v_gene: TRBV2; CDR3aa: CASSDSGVWGYTF; CDR3nt: TGTGCCAGCAGCGATTCGGGGGTTTGGGGCTACACCTTC
len: 15; j_gene: TRBJ2-1; d_gene: TRBD2; abundance: NA; v_gene: TRBV5-1; CDR3aa: CASSLALAGGNEQFF; CDR3nt: TGCGCCAGCAGCTTGGCCCTAGCGGGGGGGAATGAGCAGTTCTTC
len: 13; j_gene: TRBJ1-1; d_gene: NA; abundance: NA; v_gene: TRBV9; CDR3aa: CASSVDLNTEAFF; CDR3nt: TGTGCCAGCAGCGTAGATCTGAACACTGAAGCTTTCTTT
len: 19; j_gene: TRBJ1-6; d_gene: NA; abundance: NA; v_gene: TRBV5-1; CDR3aa: CASSLGGLQGSSYNSPLHF; CDR3nt: TGCGCCAGCAGCTTGGGAGGCCTACAAGGGAGCTCCTATAATTCACCCCTCCACTTT
len: 12; j_gene: TRBJ1-5; d_gene: NA; abundance: once; v_gene: TRBV7-9; CDR3aa: CASSLGGQPQHF; CDR3nt: TGTGCCAGCAGCTTAGGCGGTCAGCCCCAGCATTTT
len: 14; j_gene: TRBJ1-1; d_gene: TRBD1; abundance: NA; v_gene: TRBV5-6; CDR3aa: CASTRGQGITEAFF; CDR3nt: TGTGCCAGCACCCGCGGACAGGGGATCACTGAAGCTTTCTTT
len: 14; j_gene: TRBJ1-1; d_gene: NA; abundance: NA; v_gene: TRBV2; CDR3aa: CASSVMRVETEAFF; CDR3nt: TGTGCCAGCTCCGTGATGAGGGTAGAGACTGAAGCTTTCTTT
len: 14; j_gene: TRBJ2-4; d_gene: NA; abundance: once; v_gene: TRBV4-1; CDR3aa: CASSQEGTANIQYF; CDR3nt: TGCGCCAGCAGCCAAGAAGGGACGGCAAACATTCAGTACTTC
len: 16; j_gene: TRBJ2-1; d_gene: TRBD1; abundance: once; v_gene: TRBV9; CDR3aa: CASSVGMTGTNNEQFF; CDR3nt: TGTGCCAGCAGCGTGGGAATGACAGGGACGAACAATGAGCAGTTCTTC
len: 17; j_gene: TRBJ2-3; d_gene: NA; abundance: once; v_gene: TRBV21-1; CDR3aa: CASSKGQFEGLTDTQYF; CDR3nt: TGTGCCAGCAGCAAAGGGCAGTTTGAGGGACTGACAGATACGCAGTATTTT
len: 12; j_gene: TRBJ1-1; d_gene: NA; abundance: NA; v_gene: TRBV30; CDR3aa: CAWELGNTEAFF; CDR3nt: TGTGCCTGGGAGTTGGGGAACACTGAAGCTTTCTTT
len: 15; j_gene: TRBJ1-1; d_gene: NA; abundance: NA; v_gene: TRBV10-2; CDR3aa: CASSESGGGFFGVDF; CDR3nt: TGCGCCAGCAGTGAGTCGGGCGGGGGTTTCTTCGGCGTGGATTTT
len: 13; j_gene: TRBJ2-4; d_gene: NA; abundance: NA; v_gene: TRBV2; CDR3aa: CASMYRAKNIQYF; CDR3nt: TGTGCCAGCATGTACAGGGCTAAAAACATTCAGTACTTC
len: 14; j_gene: TRBJ1-4; d_gene: NA; abundance: NA; v_gene: TRBV28; CDR3aa: CASSPGGGWEKLFF; CDR3nt: TGTGCCAGCAGCCCGGGAGGCGGGTGGGAAAAACTGTTTTTT
len: 14; j_gene: TRBJ2-2; d_gene: NA; abundance: NA; v_gene: TRBV5-1; CDR3aa: CASNRGGNTGELFF; CDR3nt: TGCGCCAGCAACAGGGGGGGCAACACCGGGGAGCTGTTTTTT
len: 17; j_gene: TRBJ2-7; d_gene: NA; abundance: NA; v_gene: TRBV7-2; CDR3aa: CASSLGGPGLLSYEQYF; CDR3nt: TGTGCCAGCAGCTTAGGTGGTCCAGGACTTCTCTCCTACGAGCAGTACTTC
len: 14; j_gene: TRBJ2-1; d_gene: NA; abundance: NA; v_gene: TRBV27; CDR3aa: CASTLGGRYNEQFF; CDR3nt: TGTGCCAGCACCTTGGGCGGGCGCTACAATGAGCAGTTCTTC
len: 12; j_gene: TRBJ1-6; d_gene: NA; abundance: few; v_gene: TRBV11-2; CDR3aa: CASSFGLSPLHF; CDR3nt: TGTGCCAGCAGCTTCGGGCTGTCACCCCTCCACTTT
len: 15; j_gene: TRBJ2-7; d_gene: TRBD1; abundance: NA; v_gene: TRBV30; CDR3aa: CACISPGQGSDEQYF; CDR3nt: TGTGCCTGTATCTCGCCGGGACAGGGGTCGGACGAGCAGTACTTC
len: 15; j_gene: TRBJ1-2; d_gene: NA; abundance: NA; v_gene: TRBV10-3; CDR3aa: CAISTGLPPHYGYTF; CDR3nt: TGTGCCATCAGTACGGGCCTCCCGCCCCACTATGGCTACACCTTC
len: 14; j_gene: TRBJ1-5; d_gene: NA; abundance: NA; v_gene: TRBV6-5; CDR3aa: CASSFGGFNQPQHF; CDR3nt: TGTGCCAGCAGTTTTGGGGGTTTCAATCAGCCCCAGCATTTT
len: 18; j_gene: TRBJ2-1; d_gene: NA; abundance: once; v_gene: TRBV5-6; CDR3aa: CASSRRGRVWSRVPEQFF; CDR3nt: TGTGCCAGCAGCCGGAGAGGGAGAGTGTGGAGCAGGGTGCCCGAGCAGTTCTTC
len: 12; j_gene: TRBJ2-7; d_gene: NA; abundance: NA; v_gene: TRBV9; CDR3aa: CASSDSSYEQYF; CDR3nt: TGTGCCAGCAGCGACAGTTCCTACGAGCAGTACTTC
len: 15; j_gene: TRBJ1-2; d_gene: NA; abundance: once; v_gene: TRBV13; CDR3aa: CASSPSIAGDYGYTF; CDR3nt: TGTGCCAGCAGCCCCTCAATTGCAGGGGACTATGGCTACACCTTC
len: 14; j_gene: TRBJ2-7; d_gene: TRBD1; abundance: NA; v_gene: TRBV18; CDR3aa: CASSPPTTGGEQYF; CDR3nt: TGTGCCAGCTCACCACCGACGACAGGGGGCGAGCAGTACTTC
len: 13; j_gene: TRBJ1-4; d_gene: TRBD1; abundance: NA; v_gene: TRBV6-5; CDR3aa: CASSYRGSGKLFF; CDR3nt: TGTGCCAGCTCTTACAGGGGCAGTGGAAAACTGTTTTTT
len: 13; j_gene: TRBJ1-2; d_gene: TRBD1; abundance: NA; v_gene: TRBV27; CDR3aa: CASSPDRAGGYTF; CDR3nt: TGTGCCAGCAGCCCGGACAGGGCGGGGGGCTACACCTTC
len: 14; j_gene: TRBJ2-7; d_gene: NA; abundance: NA; v_gene: TRBV5-6; CDR3aa: CASSLADGSYEQYF; CDR3nt: TGTGCCAGCAGCTTGGCCGACGGCTCCTACGAGCAGTACTTC
len: 17; j_gene: TRBJ2-3; d_gene: NA; abundance: NA; v_gene: TRBV6-1; CDR3aa: CASSEAGHLSTADTQYF; CDR3nt: TGTGCCAGCAGTGAAGCGGGACATCTATCAACGGCAGATACGCAGTATTTT
len: 14; j_gene: TRBJ2-7; d_gene: NA; abundance: NA; v_gene: TRBV11-2; CDR3aa: CASSRNRDSYEQYF; CDR3nt: TGTGCCAGCAGCCGTAACAGGGACTCCTACGAGCAGTACTTC
len: 15; j_gene: TRBJ2-5; d_gene: NA; abundance: NA; v_gene: TRBV7-8; CDR3aa: CASSLAGGRQETQYF; CDR3nt: TGTGCCAGCAGCTTAGCAGGGGGACGCCAAGAGACCCAGTACTTC
len: 14; j_gene: TRBJ2-3; d_gene: NA; abundance: NA; v_gene: TRBV7-6; CDR3aa: CASTSQGPTDTQYF; CDR3nt: TGTGCCAGCACCAGCCAGGGGCCCACAGATACGCAGTATTTT
len: 16; j_gene: TRBJ1-2; d_gene: TRBD1; abundance: NA; v_gene: TRBV5-1; CDR3aa: CASSRGSRTGQYGYTF; CDR3nt: TGCGCCAGCAGCCGTGGGTCAAGGACAGGGCAATATGGCTACACCTTC
len: 11; j_gene: TRBJ1-4; d_gene: NA; abundance: NA; v_gene: TRBV19; CDR3aa: CASSIDVRLFF; CDR3nt: TGTGCCAGTAGTATAGATGTGCGACTGTTTTTT
len: 14; j_gene: TRBJ2-1; d_gene: NA; abundance: NA; v_gene: TRBV30; CDR3aa: CACDRDLSYNEQFF; CDR3nt: TGTGCCTGCGACCGGGACTTATCCTACAATGAGCAGTTCTTC
len: 16; j_gene: TRBJ2-1; d_gene: TRBD2; abundance: NA; v_gene: TRBV11-2; CDR3aa: CASSLPSSGGANEQFF; CDR3nt: TGTGCCAGCAGCTTACCATCTAGCGGGGGGGCGAATGAGCAGTTCTTC
len: 13; j_gene: TRBJ1-3; d_gene: NA; abundance: NA; v_gene: TRBV10-3; CDR3aa: CAIGGSSGNTIYF; CDR3nt: TGTGCCATCGGGGGGTCCTCTGGAAACACCATATATTTT
len: 14; j_gene: TRBJ1-6; d_gene: NA; abundance: NA; v_gene: TRBV27; CDR3aa: CASSFGGANSPLHF; CDR3nt: TGTGCCAGCAGTTTTGGGGGGGCGAATTCACCCCTCCACTTT
len: 15; j_gene: TRBJ1-1; d_gene: NA; abundance: NA; v_gene: TRBV30; CDR3aa: CAWSAPEEGKAEAFF; CDR3nt: TGTGCCTGGAGTGCACCCGAAGAGGGGAAGGCTGAAGCTTTCTTT
len: 14; j_gene: TRBJ1-6; d_gene: NA; abundance: once; v_gene: TRBV6-1; CDR3aa: CASSIQRVNRPLHF; CDR3nt: TGTGCCAGCAGTATACAGCGGGTGAATCGACCCCTCCACTTT
len: 15; j_gene: TRBJ1-1; d_gene: NA; abundance: few; v_gene: TRBV4-2; CDR3aa: CASSQDPGADTEAFF; CDR3nt: TGTGCCAGCAGCCAAGATCCGGGGGCGGACACTGAAGCTTTCTTT
len: 13; j_gene: TRBJ1-4; d_gene: TRBD1; abundance: NA; v_gene: TRBV27; CDR3aa: CASAGQGNEKLFF; CDR3nt: TGTGCCAGCGCGGGACAGGGGAATGAAAAACTGTTTTTT
len: 18; j_gene: TRBJ1-3; d_gene: NA; abundance: once; v_gene: TRBV6-4; CDR3aa: CASSDDSPLTSSGNTIYF; CDR3nt: TGTGCCAGCAGTGACGACAGCCCGCTTACCTCCTCTGGAAACACCATATATTTT
len: 14; j_gene: TRBJ1-1; d_gene: NA; abundance: NA; v_gene: TRBV7-2; CDR3aa: CASSLSTMNTEAFF; CDR3nt: TGTGCCAGCAGCTTAAGCACTATGAACACTGAAGCTTTCTTT